This T cell receptor (beta chain) was obtained from a study of blood T cells in healthy people across ages. It was with a sample-barcoded 5' primer and a J-beta primer mix that a second PCR of roughly 6 to 12 cycles was run. TCRdb passed the 5' RACE reads through MiXCR, listing each CDR3 protein once. The sample carries fewer than 900,000 distinct CDR3 sequences, 43% recorded once. The V segment lost 4 bases and the J segment 11 bases; nucleotides outside the gene matches: 13. CDR3 size: 14 residues. In germline, CDR1 is SQVTM, CDR2 ANQGSEA. Caucasian individuals from Russia who were healthy and aged 6 to 90 acted as donors.

This chain connects TRBV29-1 to TRBJ2-5, with 10 bases fitting TRBD1. The sequenced sample consisted of blood. This TCR was recovered from a woman aged 60 to 75 in good health. The CDR3: CSVAFGQGGGGQYF. In DNA form, the CDR3 reads TGCAGCGTTGCTTTTGGACAGGGGGGCGGTGGGCAGTACTTC.